This TCR beta chain was documented in a study of control samples from healthy donors and cancer patients. Here immunoSEQ multiplex PCR was the method, and the copy in TCRdb shows in-frame clones only, minus some. Of about 160,000 clones listed, around 94% are singletons. CDR1 is SGHRS and CDR2 is YFSETQ in the germline V gene. Trimming removed 2 bases at V and 0 bases at J, with 10 bases between. This CDR3 region has 15 residues. This clone was picked up one time. This TCR derives from a man aged 55 to 70 with colorectal cancer. The V gene is TRBV5-1, the J gene TRBJ2-3; a possible D gene is TRBD1 (5 bases). Sequencing was performed on PBMCs. DNA of the CDR3: TGCGCCAGCAGCTTCAGGGTCGGTAGCACAGATACGCAGTATTTT. Its protein product is CASSFRVGSTDTQYF.